A selection of T cell receptor beta chains follows, all from one sample in a study of blood T cells in healthy people across ages. MiXCR, run by TCRdb on the 5' RACE reads, gives a single entry per CDR3 protein. The table includes 870,000 or so distinct CDR3 sequences, under 30% detected once. The sequenced sample consisted of blood. Receptors were obtained from an elderly woman in good health. Each CDR3 is given with its conserved first and last residue. D genes are given only for firm matches. For some rows the clone size is stated as once, few or many, or as a class when expanded; others skip it.

CDR3,DNA,J,D,V,size
CASSPIGKLYGYTF,TGTGCCAGCAGTCCCATTGGGAAGCTCTATGGCTACACCTTC,TRBJ1-2,.,TRBV6-2/TRBV6-3,few
CASSELSTETQYF,TGTGCCAGCAGTGAGCTTAGTACGGAGACCCAGTACTTC,TRBJ2-5,.,TRBV6-1,few
CATSESGGRGYTF,TGTGCCACCAGTGAGTCAGGGGGCCGTGGCTACACCTTC,TRBJ1-2,TRBD1,TRBV24-1,few
CSARHSGGPIQYF,TGCAGTGCTAGACATTCGGGTGGGCCTATTCAGTACTTC,TRBJ2-4,.,TRBV20-1,.
CASKTLAGGVNEQFF,TGTGCCAGCAAAACCCTAGCGGGGGGAGTGAATGAGCAGTTCTTC,TRBJ2-1,TRBD2,TRBV6-2/TRBV6-3,.
CASSLAGTSAEQYF,TGTGCCAGCAGCCTCGCCGGGACTAGCGCAGAGCAGTACTTC,TRBJ2-7,TRBD2,TRBV7-9,many
CASSPRLLQGDEQFF,TGTGCCAGCAGTCCACGACTCCTCCAGGGTGATGAGCAGTTCTTC,TRBJ2-1,.,TRBV27,few
CASSSAQGKGYTF,TGTGCCAGCAGCTCGGCCCAGGGTAAGGGCTACACCTTC,TRBJ1-2,.,TRBV7-9,many
CASSLAGTRQVHEKLFF,TGCGCCAGCAGCTTGGCAGGGACCCGCCAGGTACATGAAAAACTGTTTTTT,TRBJ1-4,.,TRBV5-1,few
CASSPASQETQYF,TGTGCCAGCTCACCGGCCTCGCAAGAGACCCAGTACTTC,TRBJ2-5,.,TRBV18,few
CASSLKGVFGANVLTF,TGTGCCAGCAGCTTAAAGGGGGTCTTCGGGGCCAACGTCCTGACTTTC,TRBJ2-6,.,TRBV7-9,many
CASNLGHSNSPLHF,TGCGCCAGCAACTTGGGACACAGCAATTCACCCCTCCACTTT,TRBJ1-6,.,TRBV5-1,.
CASRGAPRETQYF,TGTGCCAGCAGGGGGGCCCCCCGGGAGACCCAGTACTTC,TRBJ2-5,.,TRBV12-3/TRBV12-4,.
CASSPSGLDYYEQYF,TGTGCCAGCAGCCCCTCGGGGCTTGACTACTACGAGCAGTACTTC,TRBJ2-7,.,TRBV5-5,few
CAGSLGLAGGREQFF,TGTGCCGGCAGCCTGGGACTAGCGGGGGGGCGAGAGCAGTTCTTC,TRBJ2-1,TRBD2,TRBV6-5,.
CSASLGAVRGTDTQYF,TGCAGTGCGTCACTGGGGGCGGTAAGAGGTACAGATACGCAGTATTTT,TRBJ2-3,.,TRBV20-1,many
CATSDSGTTVPDTQYF,TGTGCCACCAGTGATTCCGGGACCACGGTCCCAGATACGCAGTATTTT,TRBJ2-3,.,TRBV24-1,.
CASSTGQGNTIYF,TGTGCCAGCAGTACGGGACAGGGAAACACCATATATTTT,TRBJ1-3,TRBD1,TRBV6-1,.
CSAATGSNQPQHF,TGCAGTGCTGCGACAGGAAGCAATCAGCCCCAGCATTTT,TRBJ1-5,.,TRBV20-1,few
CSARVGGGLVLGQYF,TGCAGTGCTAGAGTTGGCGGGGGCCTCGTCTTAGGGCAGTACTTC,TRBJ2-4,.,TRBV20-1,.
CASSLGLAGGGQETQYF,TGTGCCAGCAGCTTAGGACTAGCGGGGGGAGGACAAGAGACCCAGTACTTC,TRBJ2-5,TRBD2,TRBV7-2,many
CASSRSGTDYEQYF,TGTGCCAGCTCAAGATCCGGGACAGACTACGAGCAGTACTTC,TRBJ2-7,TRBD1,TRBV18,many
CATSRRGTGQETQYF,TGTGCCACCAGCAGACGGGGGACAGGCCAAGAGACCCAGTACTTC,TRBJ2-5,TRBD1,TRBV15,many
CASSQDRGYASTEAFF,TGCGCCAGCAGCCAAGATAGGGGGTATGCTAGCACTGAAGCTTTCTTT,TRBJ1-1,.,TRBV4-3,many